The 25 T cell receptor beta chains given below trace back to one sample, sequenced in a study of T cell repertoires in cytomegalovirus infection. No antigen has been assigned to these receptors. TCRdb used MiXCR to reprocess the reads, holding one entry per CDR3 protein. The repertoire has some 920,000 distinct CDR3 sequences, around 30% of them found once; the top ten carry around an eighth. This specimen consisted of cultured CD8+ T cells from PBMCs, obtained from culture after CMV antigen stimulation. These receptors all come from a human donor in good health (CMV status not recorded). Some clones in this sample may be carry-over from other donors' samples.

This clonotype came up many times. V is TRBV12-3 or TRBV12-4 and J is TRBJ1-5; D is unresolved. This CDR3 contains 16 residues. Trimming took off 5 bases at V and 6 bases at J, with 20 bases between the two ends. CDR3 loop: CASSPTSGPGGQPQHF. The CDR3 nucleotides are TGTGCCAGCAGTCCCACGTCAGGACCCGGAGGTCAGCCCCAGCATTTT.

Only a few counts were recorded for this clonotype. CDR3 loop: CASSSGTYSYEQYV. The CDR3 bases are TGTGCCAGCAGTTCGGGGACATACTCCTACGAGCAGTACGTC. The rearrangement joins TRBV6-2 or TRBV6-3 to TRBJ2-7; a weak D match, TRBD1 (6 bases). The germline V gene has CDR1 MNHEY and CDR2 SVGEGT. CDR3 length: 14 residues. Trimming removed 4 bases at V and 0 bases at J, with 10 bases between.

Of note for this clonotype: Germline and junction disagree at one end, which may indicate a read error. This chain joins TRBV5-1 and TRBJ2-2; 11 nucleotides align to TRBD1. Germline loops: CDR1 SGHRS, CDR2 YFSETQ. The CDR3 contains 15 residues. As DNA, the CDR3 is TGCGCCAACAGCACCGGGACAGGGGGTACTCGGGAGCTGTTTTTT. Translating it yields CANSTGTGGTRELFF.

The rearrangement links TRBV4-3 to TRBJ1-2; D unresolved. This CDR3 has 15 residues. Trimming left V 0 bases short and J 4 bases short, with 12 bases between. The germline gives CDR1 LGHNA, CDR2 YSLEER. CDR3 region: CASSQEGNSAYGYTF. CDR3 in DNA: TGCGCCAGCAGCCAAGAAGGGAACAGCGCCTATGGCTACACCTTC.

The CDR3 region has the DNA TGTGCCAGCAGCTGGGGACAGGCCACAGATACGCAGTATTTT. It encodes CASSWGQATDTQYF. J is TRBJ2-3 and V is TRBV6-1; TRBD1 aligns across 8 bases. The CDR3 contains 14 residues. In germline, CDR1 is MNHNS, CDR2 SASEGT. Unmatched junction bases numbered 4, after V lost 6 bases and J lost 2 bases.

The chain combines TRBV27 with TRBJ1-2, with TRBD1 matching 8 bases. The CDR3 runs 13 residues. CDR1 is MNHEY, CDR2 SMNVEV, per germline (reference sequence). The ends lost 4 bases at V and 8 bases at J; junction bases unmatched: 6. CDR3 DNA: TGTGCCAGCAGTTCCCTGACAGGGGCCGGCTACACCTTC. It encodes CASSSLTGAGYTF.

The genes are TRBV5-4 and TRBJ2-7; no definite D call. Germline V lookup: CDR1 SGHNT, CDR2 YYREEE (reference sequence). The CDR3 runs 13 residues. V was trimmed by 5 bases and J by 8 bases, leaving 17 bases between them. The CDR3 spells CASRTKGQTQQYF. CDR3 DNA sequence: TGTGCCAGCAGAACGAAGGGCCAAACTCAGCAGTACTTC.

This sequence joins TRBV20-1 and TRBJ2-5; perhaps TRBD2 as D (6 bases). The CDR3 length is 10 residues. The V end was cut by 5 bases, the J end by 5 bases, with 6 bases between. Germline V gene lookup returns CDR1 DFQATT and CDR2 SNEGSKA (reference sequence). CDR3 amino acids: CSARGETQYF. For the CDR3, the DNA is TGCAGTGCTCGGGGGGAGACCCAGTACTTC.

This clonotype was counted between two and nine times. V usage is TRBV4-3 and J usage is TRBJ1-2; D perhaps matches TRBD1 (5 bases). This CDR3 region has 15 residues. V lost 0 bases and J lost 2, with 10 bases in between. CDR1 and CDR2 from the germline V gene are LGHNA and YSLEER. The CDR3 reads CASSQDKGLNYGYTF. The CDR3 DNA sequence: TGCGCCAGCAGCCAAGATAAGGGGCTAAACTATGGCTACACCTTC.

The chain uses TRBV28 and TRBJ1-1; D gene ambiguous. In germline, CDR1 is MDHEN, CDR2 SYDVKM. The CDR3 loop spans 14 amino acids. V shed 5 bases and J shed 0 bases, with 10 bases lying between them. The CDR3 region is CASSPYSMNTEAFF. The DNA for the CDR3 is TGTGCCAGCAGTCCCTACAGCATGAACACTGAAGCTTTCTTT.

This sequence joins TRBV6-1 and TRBJ1-5; 8 bases are a match to TRBD1. V dropped 6 bases and J dropped 0; count of bases not matched to a gene: 10. This CDR3 is built from 17 residues. Per germline, CDR1 MNHNS and CDR2 SASEGT. For the CDR3, the DNA is TGTGCCAGCAGGAAGGGACAGGATACTCTTAGCAATCAGCCCCAGCATTTT. Translating it yields CASRKGQDTLSNQPQHF.

This clonotype was observed a single time. The gene calls are TRBV19 and TRBJ2-1; tentative D call: TRBD1 (6 bases). Trimming removed 4 bases at V and 5 bases at J, with 15 bases between. Germline V lookup: CDR1 LNHDA, CDR2 SQIVND (reference sequence). The CDR3 is 15 amino acids. Written as DNA, the CDR3 is TGTGCCAGTAGTACCTCAGGGGCCGCGGACAATGAGCAGTTCTTC. Its translation is CASSTSGAADNEQFF. Based on the CDR3 plus reference TRBV19 and TRBJ2-1, the full variable domain is DGGITQSPKYLFRKEGQNVTLSCEQNLNHDAMYWYRQDPGQGLRLIYYSQIVNDFQKGDIAEGYSVSREKKESFPLTVTSAQKNPTAFYLCASSTSGAADNEQFFGPGTRLTVL.

V and J are TRBV6-5 and TRBJ1-2; D gene unclear. The V end lost 6 bases, the J end lost 4 bases, and 15 bases lay between the germline ends. Germline CDR1 and CDR2: MNHEY and SVGAGI. The CDR3 extends over 14 amino acids. The chain's CDR3 is CASSPVGSGYGYTF. The DNA for the CDR3 is TGTGCCAGCAGCCCCGTGGGCTCGGGCTATGGCTACACCTTC.

This clonotype occurred many times. This chain links TRBV7-6 with TRBJ2-3, with TRBD2 matching over 8 bases. Trimming took 3 bases from V and 0 from J; bases not matched to a gene: 5. CDR1 is SGHVS, CDR2 FNYEAQ, per germline. CDR3 size: 16 residues. The CDR3 loop is CASSLEASGSTDTQYF. The CDR3 nucleotides read TGTGCCAGCAGCTTGGAGGCTAGCGGGAGCACAGATACGCAGTATTTT. Variable domain in full (rest from reference TRBV7-6 and TRBJ2-3): GAGVSQSPRYKVTKRGQDVALRCDPISGHVSLYWYRQALGQGPEFLTYFNYEAQQDKSGLPNDRFSAERPEGSISTLTIQRTEQRDSAMYRCASSLEASGSTDTQYFGPGTRLTVL.

In this sample, this clonotype turned up a few times. The V gene is TRBV5-1, the J gene TRBJ1-1; unclear D gene. The CDR3 has 14 residues. Germline V gives CDR1 SGHRS, CDR2 YFSETQ. V dropped 5 bases and J dropped 1 base, with 12 bases sitting between them. In DNA, the CDR3 is TGCGCCAGCAGGTTACCTACAGAGAACACTGAAGCTTTCTTT. Protein sequence: CASRLPTENTEAFF.

CDR3 DNA sequence: TGTGCCAGCAGTTCAGGACCAGATATAGGGGGCTACACCTTC. This sequence encodes CASSSGPDIGGYTF. V usage is TRBV27 and J usage is TRBJ1-2; D gene uncertain. Germline lookup yields CDR1 MNHEY and CDR2 SMNVEV (reference sequence). The CDR3 contains 14 residues. V was trimmed by 4 bases and J by 8 bases, leaving 17 bases between them.

The chain links TRBV11-2 to TRBJ2-1, with D perhaps TRBD1 (6 bases). Germline V gives CDR1 SGHAT, CDR2 FQNNGV. The V and J ends lost 7 bases and 0 bases respectively, with 13 bases between them. This CDR3 contains 15 residues. In DNA form, the CDR3 reads TGTGCCAGCAAGGGGGTTCCAAGCTCCTACAATGAGCAGTTCTTC. It is translated as CASKGVPSSYNEQFF.

The chain recombines TRBV6-6 with TRBJ2-2, with D perhaps matching TRBD1 (5 bases). Per the germline V gene, CDR1 is MNHNY and CDR2 is SVGAGI (reference sequence). This CDR3 spans 18 amino acids. V lost 6 bases and J lost 1, with 21 bases in between. CDR3 nucleotides: TGTGCCAGCAGGGAAATTCGTGGGGCTACAGGGAACACCGGGGAGCTGTTTTTT. It translates to CASREIRGATGNTGELFF.

The chain couples TRBV4-1 to TRBJ2-3; possibly TRBD2 for D (5 bases). This CDR3 spans 19 amino acids. V was clipped by 1 base and J by 2 bases, with 22 bases between them. Germline-derived CDR1 and CDR2 are MGHRA and YSYEKL. The CDR3 DNA follows: TGCGCCAGCAGCCAAGTCGACCCCTGGAGCGGAGGCCTCACAGATACGCAGTATTTT. Translation: CASSQVDPWSGGLTDTQYF.

Comment on this clonotype: A much larger clone is a single base away; this may be a read error. V gene TRBV7-6 combines with J gene TRBJ2-2; the match to TRBD2 covers 7 bases. CDR3 length: 15 residues. CDR1 SGHVS and CDR2 FNYEAQ come from the germline V gene. CDR3 sequence reads: CVSSRGELDTGELFF. CDR3 DNA sequence: TGTGTCAGCAGCCGGGGGGAGTTGGACACCGGGGAGCTGTTTTTT.

In its sample, this clonotype was seen a few times. V is TRBV4-1 and J is TRBJ2-1; 7 nucleotides line up with TRBD1. Germline lookup yields CDR1 MGHRA and CDR2 YSYEKL. This CDR3 is built from 12 residues. Losses at the gene ends were 6 bases for V and 8 bases for J; bases not matched to a gene: 4. CDR3 nucleotides: TGCGCCAGCAGTGAGACAGGGCATGAGCAGTTCTTC. Residues: CASSETGHEQFF.

The V call is TRBV5-1, the J call TRBJ2-1; 8 nucleotides line up with TRBD2. Losses at the gene ends were 7 bases for V and 5 bases for J; bases not matched to a gene: 8. This CDR3 is built from 14 residues. Germline CDR1 is SGHRS and CDR2 is YFSETQ. The CDR3 spells CASRGLRGDNEQFF. The CDR3, as DNA: TGCGCCAGCCGAGGTTTGCGGGGGGACAATGAGCAGTTCTTC.

This chain uses TRBV6-6 with TRBJ2-1, with 9 bases lining up with TRBD2. Germline CDR1 and CDR2: MNHNY and SVGAGI (reference sequence). The CDR3 extends over 16 amino acids. J was trimmed by 5 bases and V by 7 bases; bases with no gene match: 12. CDR3 sequence reads: CASKVGRGGSHNEQFF. The CDR3 DNA sequence: TGTGCCAGCAAGGTCGGGCGGGGGGGTTCCCACAATGAGCAGTTCTTC.

The chain uses TRBV6-5 and TRBJ1-2; TRBD1 aligns across 7 bases. CDR3 length equals 15 residues. Per the germline V gene, CDR1 is MNHEY and CDR2 is SVGAGI. The J segment lost 0 bases and the V segment lost 2 bases, leaving 3 bases of the junction unmatched. The CDR3 sequence: CASSYGTAANYGYTF. CDR3 DNA sequence: TGTGCCAGCAGTTACGGGACAGCAGCTAACTATGGCTACACCTTC.

The chain links TRBV18 to TRBJ1-5; D not certain. Germline loops: CDR1 KGHSH, CDR2 LQKENI. The V end lost 4 bases, the J end lost 6 bases, and 19 bases lay between the germline ends. CDR3 length: 16 amino acids. The DNA for the CDR3 is TGTGCCAGCTCACTTCTTGCGGATCGGTTCCGTCAGCCCCAGCATTTT. It yields the protein CASSLLADRFRQPQHF.